This T cell receptor beta chain was sequenced during a study of T-cell reconstitution after alpha-beta-depleted transplantation in children. Preparation of the TCRbeta library involved a method that used unique molecular identifiers. TCRdb re-analysed the PCR reads in MiXCR, keeping a single row per CDR3 protein. This table holds about 360,000 distinct CDR3 sequences, 13% found once. The receptor was isolated from a human donor who donated a stem cell graft to a child with Fanconi anemia. Sequenced here: PBMCs, sampled from the stem cell graft.

This chain's CDR3 is CASSLATGSFDGYTF. The CDR3 DNA reads as TGTGCCAGCAGCTTAGCTACAGGGTCGTTCGATGGCTACACCTTC. V gene TRBV7-2 combines with J gene TRBJ1-2; D may be TRBD1 (6 bases). The CDR3 runs to 15 residues. Trimming pared 0 bases from V and 6 bases from J, leaving 14 bases between. In germline, CDR1 is SGHTA, CDR2 FQGNSA.